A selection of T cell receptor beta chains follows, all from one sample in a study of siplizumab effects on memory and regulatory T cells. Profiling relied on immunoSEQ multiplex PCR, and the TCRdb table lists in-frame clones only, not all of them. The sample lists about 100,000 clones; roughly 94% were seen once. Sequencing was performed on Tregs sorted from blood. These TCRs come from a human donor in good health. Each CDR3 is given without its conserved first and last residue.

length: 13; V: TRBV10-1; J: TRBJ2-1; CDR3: ASSESAGSYNEQF
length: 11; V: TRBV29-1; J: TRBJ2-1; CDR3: SAGLADYNEQF
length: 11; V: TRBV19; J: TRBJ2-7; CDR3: ASSYATRYEQY
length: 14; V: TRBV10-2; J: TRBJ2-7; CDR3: ASSETPSGLAYEQY
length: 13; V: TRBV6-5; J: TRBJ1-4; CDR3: ASSPRGETNEKLF
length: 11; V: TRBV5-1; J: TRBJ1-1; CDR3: ASSPGVNTEAF
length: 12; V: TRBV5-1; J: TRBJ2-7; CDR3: ASSLGGLEREQY
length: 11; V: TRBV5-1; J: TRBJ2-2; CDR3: ASSLGDTGELF
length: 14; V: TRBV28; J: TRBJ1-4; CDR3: ASSLFSGATNEKLF
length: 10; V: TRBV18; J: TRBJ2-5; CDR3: ASSEGVETQY
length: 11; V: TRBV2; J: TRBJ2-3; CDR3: ASTLRRGDTQY
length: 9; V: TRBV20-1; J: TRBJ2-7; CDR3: SAGRSYEQY
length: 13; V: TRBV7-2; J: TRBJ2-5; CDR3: ASSLLGAPQETQY